This T cell receptor (beta chain) was identified in a study of CD8 T cells in ankylosing spondylitis. TCRdb re-called the 5' RACE reads with MiXCR, one entry per CDR3 protein. The data contain approximately 100,000 distinct CDR3 sequences, 8% to 10% of them singletons. Study-wide points: In ankylosing spondylitis patients, matched synovial fluid reportedly showed significant enrichment of disease-linked clones. Seemingly distinctive of ankylosing spondylitis blood was a TCR beta motif formed by eight highly homologous variants. Disease-linked clones bore a CD8+ phenotype, appearing relatively rarely in peripheral blood. Both synovial fluid and blood in reactive arthritis had previously been reported to carry some motif variants.

Germline trimming cut 6 bases from V and 1 base from J; bases unmatched to any gene: 4. The CDR3 has 14 residues. CDR1 is SGHVS and CDR2 is FQNEAQ in the germline V gene. Details on this clonotype: Its antigen is currently unknown.

The TCR comes from a male donor with ankylosing spondylitis or in good health (not recorded which). Sequencing was performed on blood, either unsorted or a sorted T cell fraction (not recorded which). The rearrangement uses TRBV7-8 and TRBJ2-3, with 7 bases matching TRBD2. CDR3: CASRPSGGTDTQYF. The CDR3, as DNA: TGTGCCAGCAGGCCTAGCGGTGGCACAGATACGCAGTATTTT.